The 5 T cell receptor beta chains in this list originate from one sample, sequenced in a study of shared clonotypes between healthy human individuals. The assay was immunoSEQ multiplex PCR, and TCRdb's table has in-frame clones only and misses some. The sample lists 850,000 to 1,200,000 clones; about three quarters were seen once. The source material was memory CD4+ T cells sorted from blood. Subset indicated: CD45RA-negative fraction. These receptors all stem from a man aged 18 to 30 in good health.

The chain couples TRBV27 to TRBJ1-4; D gene uncertain. CDR1 is MNHEY, CDR2 SMNVEV, per germline (reference sequence). V lost 5 bases and J lost 0, with 7 bases in between. This CDR3 is 14 amino acids long. The CDR3 here is CASSHGATNEKLFF. The CDR3 region has the DNA TGTGCCAGCAGTCACGGTGCAACTAATGAAAAACTGTTTTTT.

This rearrangement joins TRBV5-1 to TRBJ2-5, with 12 bases lining up with TRBD1. The CDR3 is 16 amino acids. Germline CDR1 and CDR2: SGHRS and YFSETQ. The V and J ends lost 3 bases and 3 bases, in that order; junction bases with no gene match: 6. CDR3 DNA sequence: TGCGCCAGCAGCTCGGGGACAGGGGGCGCGGAAGAGACCCAGTACTTC. The encoded protein is CASSSGTGGAEETQYF.

The chain has TRBV18 and TRBJ1-4; 7 bases align to TRBD1. Losses at the gene ends were 3 bases for V and 7 bases for J; bases not matched to a gene: 5. In germline, CDR1 is KGHSH, CDR2 LQKENI. CDR3 size: 14 residues. DNA for the CDR3: TGTGCCAGCTCACCCGACAGGGACCCTGAAAAACTGTTTTTT. Translated, it gives CASSPDRDPEKLFF.

This chain's CDR3 is CASSATGRIESEQYF. The CDR3 bases are TGTGCCAGCAGCGCGACAGGGCGTATCGAAAGCGAGCAGTACTTC. V is TRBV9 and J is TRBJ2-7; TRBD1 matches 7 bases. V dropped 3 bases and J dropped 6; count of bases not matched to a gene: 12. The CDR3 spans 15 residues. Germline CDR1 is SGDLS and CDR2 is YYNGEE.

The CDR3 reads CASSFRQGWSTEAFF. CDR3 DNA sequence: TGTGCCAGCAGCTTCCGACAGGGCTGGAGCACTGAAGCTTTCTTT. V gene TRBV7-2 combines with J gene TRBJ1-1; 7 bases match TRBD1. This CDR3 is 15 amino acids long. CDR1 is SGHTA, CDR2 FQGNSA, per germline. After removal of 3 bases from V and 4 bases from J, the junction contained 8 bases not matched to a gene.